The TCR beta chain under discussion was sequenced for a study of blood T cell repertoires in COVID-19. Across the whole study: Material from acute and convalescent COVID-19 was sourced from the United States, Italy and Spain. T cells, B-cell-depleted T cells, or PBMCs provided the cDNA or gDNA that served as material.

This CDR3 comprises 15 residues. V gave up 1 base and J gave up 5 bases, with 13 bases separating them. Germline V gene lookup returns CDR1 SGHTA and CDR2 FQGTGA. Original analysis: Amplified reference gene primers provided the basis for estimating nucleated cell counts. Profiling relied on immunoSEQ multiplex PCR, and the TCRdb table lists in-frame clones only, not all of them. The DNA was the basis for D and trimming; V, J and clone size are from that table. The sample records hundreds of thousands of clones, under 90% being singletons. The V call is TRBV7-3, the J call TRBJ2-3; perhaps TRBD2 as D (6 bases). The sequencing input was peripheral blood. The clonotype originates from a woman at least 80 years old with acute or convalescent COVID-19. As DNA, the CDR3 is TGTGCCAGCAGCTTAATGGCGGGGACGGGAGATACGCAGTATTTT. The encoded protein is CASSLMAGTGDTQYF.